This T cell receptor (beta chain) originates from a study of PD-L1 blockade in urothelial cancer. As for the study in general: Blood was subjected to analysis at 3 weeks (second dose) and 6 weeks following treatment start.

Time point reported: peripheral blood 6 weeks after treatment start. Only in-frame clones appear in the TCRdb table, and some are missing; sequencing was by immunoSEQ multiplex PCR. The table has some 110,000 clones, roughly 89% seen once; the top ten hold 1.5% to 2%. The CDR3 covers 13 residues. Between the trimmed V and J ends, which lost 2 bases and 5 bases, there was a span of 7 bases. Germline V gene lookup returns CDR1 SGHNT and CDR2 YENEEA. This chain connects TRBV11-3 to TRBJ1-5; D may be TRBD1 (5 bases). The input for sequencing was PBMCs, taken around atezolizumab (anti-PD-L1) treatment. This receptor was taken from a man aged 55-75 years with urothelial cancer. The CDR3 is CASSLTGDQPQHF. DNA of the CDR3: TGTGCCAGCAGCTTAACGGGGGATCAGCCCCAGCATTTT.